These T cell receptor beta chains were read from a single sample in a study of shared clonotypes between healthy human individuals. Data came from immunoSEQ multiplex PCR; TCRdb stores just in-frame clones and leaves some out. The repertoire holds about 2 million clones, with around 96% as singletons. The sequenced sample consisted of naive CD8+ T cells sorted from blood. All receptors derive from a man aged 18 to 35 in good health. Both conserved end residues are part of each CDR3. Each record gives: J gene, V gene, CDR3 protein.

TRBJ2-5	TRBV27	CASSLGTGVQETQYF
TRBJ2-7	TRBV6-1	CASSMNEVYEQYF
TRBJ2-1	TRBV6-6	CASDWGVLGEQFF
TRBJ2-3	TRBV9	CASSVDPLDPGPDTQYF
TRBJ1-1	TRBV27	CASTRSGGLNTEAFF
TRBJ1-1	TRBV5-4	CASSLAPGAYTEAFF
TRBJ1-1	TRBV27	CASSSAQGLTTEAFF
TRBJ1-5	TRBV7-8	CASSLSGQGVGQPQHF
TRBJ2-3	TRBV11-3	CASSLGGSTDTQYF
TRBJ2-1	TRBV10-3	CAIRRAAEGELGYNEQFF
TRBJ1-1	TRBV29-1	CSVCPGPPNTEAFF
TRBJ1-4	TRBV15	CATTNGVTNEKLFF
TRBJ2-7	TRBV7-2	CASSLDAGGSATGADEQYF
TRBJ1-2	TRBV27	CASSSLDTGRYGYTF
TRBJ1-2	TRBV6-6	CASSWDRELPNYGYTF
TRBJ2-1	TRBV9	CASSDAGTSGEEQFF
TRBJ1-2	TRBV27	CASSLQGYGYTF
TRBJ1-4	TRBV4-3	CASSQDPGTAFNEKLFF
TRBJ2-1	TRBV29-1	CSVEGGSSYNEQFF
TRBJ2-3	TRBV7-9	CASSLTQDTQYF
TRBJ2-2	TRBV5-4	CASSLLDGNTGELFF
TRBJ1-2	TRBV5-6	CASSPPGGNYGYTF
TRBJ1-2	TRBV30	CAWSLGQLSRFNYGYTF
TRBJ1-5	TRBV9	CASSATQGDQPQHF
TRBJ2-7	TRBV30	CAWSVTGSDEQYF
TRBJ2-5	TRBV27	CASSPWTLETQYF
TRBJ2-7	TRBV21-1	CASSPAYHSYEQYF
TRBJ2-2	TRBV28	CASRPGLLSGELFF
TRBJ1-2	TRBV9	CASSASRDRVQSGYTF
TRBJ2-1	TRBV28	CASSFKRAGEGDEQFF
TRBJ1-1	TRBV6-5	CASSYSSVGDNTEAFF
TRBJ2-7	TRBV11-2	CASSSTSGGAVEQYF
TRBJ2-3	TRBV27	CASSFSPPGPSGTQYF
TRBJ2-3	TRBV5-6	CASSSNREVTDTQYF
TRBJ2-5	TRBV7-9	CASSLVLADQETQYF
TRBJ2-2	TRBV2	CASTPGVSGELFF
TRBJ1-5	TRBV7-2	CASSLRTSLDQPQHF
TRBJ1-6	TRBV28	CASGSISYNSPLHF
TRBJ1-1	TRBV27	CASEDEGRAFF
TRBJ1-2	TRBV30	CAWSATSAYGYTF
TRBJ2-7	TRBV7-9	CASTPPLGGNSSYEQYF
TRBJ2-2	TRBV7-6	CASSHTQGNTGELFF
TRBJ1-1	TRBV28	CASSRGMGTEAFF
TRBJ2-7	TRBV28	CATHRQGGIYEQYF
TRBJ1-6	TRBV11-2	CASSLGSPEGTGYNSPLHF
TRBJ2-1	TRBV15	CATSLAASGFNNEQFF
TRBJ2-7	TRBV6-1	CATGLVSSYEQYF
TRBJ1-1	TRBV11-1	CASSRGPEAFF
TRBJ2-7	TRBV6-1	CASSNRHPSYEQYF
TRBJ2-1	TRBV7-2	CASSHTSGGAGFYNEQFF
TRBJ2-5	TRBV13	CASSPETGESETQYF
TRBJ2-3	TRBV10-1	CASSGAGTSGTTDTQYF
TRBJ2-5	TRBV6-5	CASSRVGGQGETQYF